This paragraph covers one T cell receptor (beta chain) sequence. Authors' analysis steps: Amplifying reference gene primers gave estimates of nucleated cell counts. Generated by immunoSEQ multiplex PCR, the TCRdb table keeps only in-frame clones and is missing some. That table is the source of V, J and clone size, and D and trimming were worked out from the DNA. The table records approximately 200,000 clones, about 85% of them present only once. Recruitment covered some 25 US areas and drew participants whose ages spanned about 18 to 90 years. Cohorts were assigned according to the clinical history that participants reported. For recovered donors of Cohort 3, there were two negative PCRs, clearance, or symptom resolution. CDR3 size: 15 residues. The V gene's germline CDR1 is SNHLY and CDR2 FYNNEI. J was trimmed by 5 bases and V by 6 bases; bases with no gene match: 12. The data derive from a study of blood T cell repertoires in COVID-19.

Sequencing was done on a sample of PBMCs or T cells enriched from blood (not recorded which). The genes are TRBV2 and TRBJ2-7; 8 nucleotides line up with TRBD1. The receptor was derived from a man aged 35-49 years who had recovered from COVID-19. DNA of the CDR3: TGTGCCAGCAGGGCCGGACAGGGACGTTCCCACGAGCAGTACTTC. Translating it yields CASRAGQGRSHEQYF.